Sequencing of this TCR beta chain was carried out in a study of neurological immune-mediated disorders. TCRdb re-analysed the 5' RACE reads in MiXCR, keeping a single row per CDR3 protein. The sample gives about 81,000 distinct CDR3 sequences, under 4.5% of which show up once; 5% to 6% is in the top ten. In its sample, this clonotype was seen a few times. The J segment lost 2 bases and the V segment lost 10 bases, leaving 8 bases of the junction unmatched. This CDR3 is 13 amino acids long. CDR1 MDHEN and CDR2 SYDVKM come from the germline V gene. Time point specified: longitudinal time-point 3. The rearrangement joins TRBV28 to TRBJ2-7; 7 bases line up with TRBD1. The sequenced sample was PBMCs. The receptor was isolated from a woman in her sixties or seventies with multiple sclerosis. The CDR3 region has the DNA TGTGCCACCCACACAGGGGACCCCTACGAGCAGTACTTC. This encodes CATHTGDPYEQYF.